This T cell receptor (beta chain) came from a study of blood T cell repertoires in COVID-19. Study-wide context: Sample material is recorded as cDNA or gDNA derived from T cells, B-cell-depleted T cells, or PBMCs.

CDR1 is SQVTM and CDR2 is ANQGSEA in the germline V gene. V shed 3 bases, J shed 2 bases, and the junction held 4 bases outside the gene matches. This CDR3 is built from 14 residues. Study processing details: Estimation of nucleated cell counts relied on the amplification of reference gene primers. Libraries were prepared by immunoSEQ multiplex PCR; TCRdb keeps only in-frame clonotypes and omits some of them. V and J calls plus clone size are reproduced from that table; the DNA served to infer D and trimming. The sample shows roughly 150,000 clones, roughly 89% of them seen only once. Specimen: peripheral blood. The chain combines TRBV29-1 with TRBJ2-1; 7 bases line up with TRBD2. This TCR derives from a human donor in a cohort sampled during active COVID-19. The CDR3 region is CSVDGAGTYNEQFF. The CDR3 DNA is TGCAGCGTTGATGGAGCGGGAACCTACAATGAGCAGTTCTTC.